The 10 T cell receptor beta chains given below trace back to one sample, sequenced in a study of molecular identifiers for immune sequencing clone quantification. Each CDR3 protein is one row after TCRdb ran MiXCR on the PCR reads. The table records approximately 500,000 distinct CDR3 sequences, around a fifth of them present only once. Sequencing used naive CD8+ T cells from blood, with Jurkat cell RNA spiked in. Specified subset: FACS-sorted CD8+CD4-CCR7+CD45RA+ naive T cells. These receptors came from a human donor in good health. Some libraries in this study had Jurkat cell RNA spiked in.

In its sample, this clonotype was seen a few times. The CDR3 DNA reads as TGTGCCAGTAGTCTCATGACAACTACCGGGGAGCTGTTTTTT. Translated, it gives CASSLMTTTGELFF. The J gene is TRBJ2-2, the V gene TRBV19; the D is unclear. Germline loops: CDR1 LNHDA, CDR2 SQIVND (reference sequence). The CDR3 contains 14 residues. The V and J ends lost 5 bases and 5 bases respectively, with 12 bases between them.

V usage is TRBV12-3 or TRBV12-4 and J usage is TRBJ1-2; D is unclear. This CDR3 comprises 14 residues. V lost 2 bases and J lost 6, with 13 bases in between. The CDR3 spells CASSLKGLQDGYTF. CDR3 DNA sequence: TGTGCCAGCAGTTTAAAAGGGCTCCAGGATGGCTACACCTTC.

There are many counts of this clonotype. The J gene is TRBJ2-1, the V gene TRBV5-1; tentatively, D is TRBD1 or TRBD2 (5 bases each). Trimming shortened V by 3 bases and J by 3 bases, and 13 bases separated the two germline ends. This CDR3 comprises 15 residues. Per germline, CDR1 SGHRS and CDR2 YFSETQ. This CDR3 is CASSSGEGNYNEQFF. The CDR3, as DNA: TGCGCCAGCAGCTCCGGCGAGGGGAACTACAATGAGCAGTTCTTC.

This sequence joins TRBV30 and TRBJ1-2; D not certain. The CDR3 extends over 15 amino acids. Germline-derived CDR1 and CDR2 are GTSNPN and SVGIG (reference sequence). Trimming shortened V by 0 bases and J by 3 bases, and 14 bases separated the two germline ends. CDR3 in amino acids: CAWSVSFDFDYGYTF. The CDR3, as DNA: TGTGCCTGGAGTGTATCGTTTGACTTTGACTATGGCTACACCTTC. Combining the CDR3 with reference TRBV30 and TRBJ1-2 gives the whole variable domain SQTIHQWPATLVQPVGSPLSLECTVEGTSNPNLYWYRQAAGRGLQLLFYSVGIGQISSEVPQNLSASRPQDRQFILSSKKLLLSDSGFYLCAWSVSFDFDYGYTFGSGTRLTVV.

This chain joins TRBV7-9 and TRBJ2-6; D is perhaps TRBD2 (6 bases). This CDR3 has 15 amino acids. The V and J ends lost 5 bases and 6 bases respectively, with 14 bases between them. Germline V gene data show CDR1 as SEHNR and CDR2 as FQNEAQ (reference sequence). The CDR3 region has the DNA TGTGCCAGCAGCCCGCCGGGGGTAGAGGCCAACGTCCTGACTTTC. Translation: CASSPPGVEANVLTF. The whole variable domain, remainder taken from reference TRBV7-9 and TRBJ2-6, is DTGVSQNPRHKITKRGQNVTFRCDPISEHNRLYWYRQTLGQGPEFLTYFQNEAQLEKSRLLSDRFSAERPKGSFSTLEIQRTEQGDSAMYLCASSPPGVEANVLTFGAGSRLTVL.

This chain uses TRBV30 with TRBJ2-7; no firm D call. Germline lookup yields CDR1 GTSNPN and CDR2 SVGIG (reference sequence). V lost 2 bases and J lost 1, with 12 bases in between. The CDR3 length is 14 residues. The CDR3 DNA sequence: TGTGCCTGGAGTCAACCCACCGAGTCCTACGAGCAGTACTTC. Amino acids: CAWSQPTESYEQYF.

This clonotype was seen at least ten times. V gene TRBV19 combines with J gene TRBJ1-5; the D gene is possibly TRBD1 (5 bases). The CDR3 extends over 14 amino acids. The germline V gene encodes CDR1 LNHDA and CDR2 SQIVND (reference sequence). Deletions cut 3 bases from V and 6 bases from J, with 12 bases between. DNA for the CDR3: TGTGCCAGTAGTATTACAGGTCTCGGTCAGCCCCAGCATTTT. Translated, it gives CASSITGLGQPQHF.

There are many counts of this clonotype. This sequence joins TRBV2 and TRBJ1-1, with unresolved D. This CDR3 spans 15 amino acids. Per germline, CDR1 SNHLY and CDR2 FYNNEI. V lost 6 bases to trimming and J lost 0 bases, with 14 bases between them. CDR3 nucleotides: TGTGCCAGCAGCCTATTACCGACCATGAACACTGAAGCTTTCTTT. Translated, it gives CASSLLPTMNTEAFF.

This clonotype was seen many times. This chain joins TRBV12-3 or TRBV12-4 and TRBJ2-6; D is perhaps TRBD1 (6 bases). The CDR3 is made up of 15 amino acids. The ends were cut back, 6 bases at V and 1 base at J, with 10 bases in the middle. CDR3 protein: CASSPTGSGANVLTF. CDR3 DNA: TGTGCCAGCAGCCCAACAGGGTCTGGGGCCAACGTCCTGACTTTC.

This clonotype was seen only once. Being one base from a much bigger clone, this may be a read error. CDR3 sequence (DNA): TGCGCCAGCAGCCAAGAGCCTAGCGGACACACAGATGCGCAGTATTTT. It is translated as CASSQEPSGHTDAQYF. V and J are TRBV4-3 and TRBJ2-3, with 7 bases lining up with TRBD2. Germline CDR1 LGHNA, CDR2 YSLEER. The CDR3 spans 16 residues.